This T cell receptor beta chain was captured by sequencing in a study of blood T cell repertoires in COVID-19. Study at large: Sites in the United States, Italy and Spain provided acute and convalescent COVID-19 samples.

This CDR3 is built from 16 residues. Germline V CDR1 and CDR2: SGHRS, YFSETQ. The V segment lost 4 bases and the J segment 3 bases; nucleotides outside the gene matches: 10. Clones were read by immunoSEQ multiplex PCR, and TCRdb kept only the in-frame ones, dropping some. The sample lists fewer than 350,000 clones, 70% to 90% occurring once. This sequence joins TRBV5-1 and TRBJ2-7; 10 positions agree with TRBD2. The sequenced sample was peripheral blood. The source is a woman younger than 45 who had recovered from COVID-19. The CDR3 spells CASSARPSGGVYEQYF. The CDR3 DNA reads TGCGCCAGCAGCGCGCGACCTAGCGGGGGAGTCTACGAGCAGTACTTC.